A single sample gave rise to the 10 T cell receptor beta chains below, sequenced in a study of cytomegalovirus exposure and HLA in healthy donors. This PCR relied on a set of 60 Vbeta primers and 13 Jbeta primers. Profiled with immunoSEQ multiplex PCR; TCRdb holds only in-frame clones, not every one. The sample shows roughly 150,000 clones, roughly 79% of them seen only once. Sequencing input: PBMCs. These receptors were collected from a man in his forties in good health and CMV-seronegative.

This clone was seen only once. CDR3 residues: CASSSRQGGYGYTF. The CDR3 coding sequence is TGTGCCAGCAGTTCAAGACAGGGAGGCTATGGCTACACCTTC. The J gene is TRBJ1-2, the V gene TRBV27; 7 bases match TRBD1. The CDR3 is made up of 14 amino acids. Germline V gene data show CDR1 as MNHEY and CDR2 as SMNVEV (reference sequence). V was clipped by 4 bases and J by 4 bases; unmatched bases: 6.

The chain uses TRBV5-6 and TRBJ2-3, with D possibly TRBD1 on 5 matching bases. CDR3 length equals 15 residues. Trimming left V 2 bases short and J 0 bases short, with 10 bases between. CDR1 and CDR2 (germline): SGHDT, YYEEEE. In DNA, the CDR3 is TGTGCCAGCAGCTTAGTTAGGGGCAGCACAGATACGCAGTATTTT. It encodes CASSLVRGSTDTQYF.

This clone showed up just a few times. This chain connects TRBV2 to TRBJ2-7; 8 bases align to TRBD1. CDR1 and CDR2 from the germline V gene are SNHLY and FYNNEI. CDR3 length: 14 amino acids. Losses at the gene ends were 4 bases for V and 0 bases for J; bases not matched to a gene: 2. CDR3 nucleotides: TGTGCCAGCAGTGGCGGGACAGGCTCCTACGAGCAGTACTTC. Protein product: CASSGGTGSYEQYF.

CDR3 nucleotides: TGTGCCTGGAGTGCTGGGACTAGCGGGCTTTCGGGGCAGTTCTTC. Translation gives CAWSAGTSGLSGQFF. The chain recombines TRBV30 with TRBJ2-1; 12 bases map to TRBD2. Germline values: CDR1 GTSNPN, CDR2 SVGIG (reference sequence). V dropped 1 base and J dropped 12; count of bases not matched to a gene: 10. This CDR3 has 15 residues.

The V and J genes are TRBV6-5 and TRBJ1-2; D gene unclear. Germline assignment: CDR1 MNHEY and CDR2 SVGAGI. The V and J ends lost 2 bases and 2 bases respectively, with 15 bases between them. The CDR3 is 16 amino acids. CDR3 sequence reads: CASSYLPDPRNYGYTF. As DNA, the CDR3 is TGTGCCAGCAGTTACCTGCCCGACCCGCGGAACTATGGCTACACCTTC.

With respect to this clone: A junction end diverges from the germline sequence, so it may reflect a read error. The chain is built from TRBV6-1 and TRBJ2-3; the match to TRBD2 covers 11 bases. This CDR3 comprises 14 residues. Per germline, CDR1 MNHNS and CDR2 SASEGT. CDR3 in DNA: TGTGCCAGCAGTGAAGGCGGGACTAGCGGTAACCTACATTTT. It is translated as CASSEGGTSGNLHF.

The chain recombines TRBV7-2 with TRBJ2-2, with TRBD1 matching 8 bases. This CDR3 has 16 residues. V shed 0 bases and J 5 bases; nucleotides not matched to a gene: 5. The germline CDR1 and CDR2 sequences are SGHTA and FQGNSA. The CDR3 nucleotides read TGTGCCAGCAGCTTAGCGACAGGGGTAAATACCGGGGAGCTGTTTTTT. This encodes CASSLATGVNTGELFF.

This chain joins TRBV18 and TRBJ1-1; no clear D. This CDR3 comprises 12 residues. The germline CDR1 and CDR2 sequences are KGHSH and LQKENI. V lost 5 bases and J 6 bases, leaving 10 bases between the germline ends. The CDR3 DNA reads TGTGCCAGCTCATCGGGAGGCCCTGAAGCTTTCTTT. Its translation: CASSSGGPEAFF.

CDR3 DNA: TGTGCCTGGAGTTTGGGAGGCGGGAATCAGCCCCAGCATTTT. Its translation is CAWSLGGGNQPQHF. This rearrangement joins TRBV30 to TRBJ1-5; D gene unclear. This CDR3 is built from 14 residues. V was clipped by 2 bases and J by 4 bases, with 12 bases between them. Germline CDR1 is GTSNPN and CDR2 is SVGIG (reference sequence).

This clone has more than one count but fewer than ten. The chain employs TRBV6-1 and TRBJ2-7; the match to TRBD2 covers 9 bases. J was trimmed by 3 bases and V by 6 bases; bases with no gene match: 9. The germline V gene encodes CDR1 MNHNS and CDR2 SASEGT. The CDR3 has 15 amino acids. In nucleotides, the CDR3 is TGTGCCAGCAGCCCTGGACTAGCGTCCTTCTACGAGCAGTACGTC. This translates into CASSPGLASFYEQYV.